This TCR beta chain was documented in a study of OX40 agonist ivuxolimab in advanced cancers. Method: immunoSEQ multiplex PCR; TCRdb's copy keeps in-frame clones and lacks some. The top ten hold roughly 2% of the sample, which has tens of thousands of clones, 75% to 85% seen once. The CDR3 consists of 13 residues. The V and J ends lost 4 bases and 13 bases, in that order; junction bases with no gene match: 8. The V gene's germline CDR1 is MNHNY and CDR2 SVGAGI (reference sequence). The origin of this receptor is an adult with an advanced solid tumor such as melanoma, head and neck, liver or kidney cancer. Specimen: CD4+ or CD8+ T cells sorted from blood, collected in a trial of the OX40 agonist ivuxolimab. V usage is TRBV6-6 and J usage is TRBJ2-5; 11 nucleotides agree with TRBD2. CDR3 loop: CASSLLTSGNVYF. As DNA, the CDR3 is TGTGCCAGCAGTTTACTGACTAGCGGGAATGTGTACTTC.